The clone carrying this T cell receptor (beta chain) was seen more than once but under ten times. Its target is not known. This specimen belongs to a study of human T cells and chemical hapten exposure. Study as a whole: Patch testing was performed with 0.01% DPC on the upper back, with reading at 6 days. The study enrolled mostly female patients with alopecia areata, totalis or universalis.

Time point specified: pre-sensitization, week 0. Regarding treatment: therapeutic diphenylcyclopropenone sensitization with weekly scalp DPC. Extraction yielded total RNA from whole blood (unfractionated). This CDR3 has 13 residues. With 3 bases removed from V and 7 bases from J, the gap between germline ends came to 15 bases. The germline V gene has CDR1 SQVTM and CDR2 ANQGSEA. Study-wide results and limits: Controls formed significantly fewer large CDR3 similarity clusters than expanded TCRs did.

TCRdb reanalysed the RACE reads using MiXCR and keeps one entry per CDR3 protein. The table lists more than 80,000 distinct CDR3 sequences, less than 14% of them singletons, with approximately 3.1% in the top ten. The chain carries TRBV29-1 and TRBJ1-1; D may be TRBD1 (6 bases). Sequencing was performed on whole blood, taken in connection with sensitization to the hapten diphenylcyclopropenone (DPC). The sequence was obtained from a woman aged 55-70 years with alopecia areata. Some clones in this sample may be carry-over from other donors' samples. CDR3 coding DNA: TGCAGCGTTGATACCGGACAGCTCGTTGAAGCTTTCTTT. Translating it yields CSVDTGQLVEAFF.